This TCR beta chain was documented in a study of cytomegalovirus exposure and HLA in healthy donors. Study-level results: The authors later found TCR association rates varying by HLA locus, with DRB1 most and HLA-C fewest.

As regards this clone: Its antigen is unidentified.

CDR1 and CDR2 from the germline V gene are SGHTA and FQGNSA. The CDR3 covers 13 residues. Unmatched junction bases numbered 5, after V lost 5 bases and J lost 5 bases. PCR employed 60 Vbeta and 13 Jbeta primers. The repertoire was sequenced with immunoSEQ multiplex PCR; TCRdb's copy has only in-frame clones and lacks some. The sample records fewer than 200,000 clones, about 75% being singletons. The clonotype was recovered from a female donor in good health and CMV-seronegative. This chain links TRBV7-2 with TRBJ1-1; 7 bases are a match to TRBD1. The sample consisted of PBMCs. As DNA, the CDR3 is TGTGCCAGCAGCCCGGACAGGAGGACTGAAGCTTTCTTT. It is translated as CASSPDRRTEAFF.